These 23 T cell receptor beta chains were all obtained from the same sample, sequenced in a study of radiotherapy plus CTLA-4 blockade in lung cancer. Assay used: immunoSEQ multiplex PCR; TCRdb lists only in-frame clones, some missing. The sample carries about 120,000 clones, about 83% recorded once. The sequences come from peripheral blood, collected from a patient treated with radiotherapy plus ipilimumab. The receptors stem from a human donor with non-small cell lung cancer who had a partial response to radiotherapy plus ipilimumab.

The chain joins TRBV6-5 to TRBJ1-5, with 11 bases aligning to TRBD1. Trimming took 6 bases from V and 2 from J; bases not matched to a gene: 3. The CDR3 is 15 residues long. Looked up from germline, CDR1 is MNHEY and CDR2 is SVGAGI. This CDR3 reads CASSRGQGGNQPQHF. DNA for the CDR3: TGTGCCAGCAGCCGGGGACAGGGGGGCAATCAGCCCCAGCATTTT.

CDR3 amino acids: CASRDQGIGDTEAFF. For the CDR3, the DNA is TGTGCCAGCAGGGACCAGGGAATTGGGGACACTGAAGCTTTCTTT. This chain connects TRBV6-1 to TRBJ1-1; possible D gene TRBD1, 5 bases. The germline gives CDR1 MNHNS, CDR2 SASEGT. V was trimmed by 6 bases and J by 3 bases, leaving 17 bases between them. CDR3 length: 15 amino acids.

In this sample, this clone turned up once. The chain employs TRBV15 and TRBJ2-7, with 8 bases aligning to TRBD2. The CDR3 consists of 18 residues. The V segment lost 1 base and the J segment 4 bases; nucleotides outside the gene matches: 15. Germline CDR1 LNHNV, CDR2 YYDKDF (reference sequence). CDR3 in DNA: TGTGCCACCAGCAGAGTCGGAGGTAAAGGACTAGCAGGGTACGAGCAGTACTTC. Translated: CATSRVGGKGLAGYEQYF. The entire variable domain, with the rest obtained from reference TRBV15 and TRBJ2-7, is as follows: DAMVIQNPRYQVTQFGKPVTLSCSQTLNHNVMYWYQQKSSQAPKLLFHYYDKDFNNEADTPDNFQSRRPNTSFCFLDIRSPGLGDTAMYLCATSRVGGKGLAGYEQYFGPGTRLTVT.

This rearrangement joins TRBV28 to TRBJ1-2, with 9 positions matching TRBD1. The V gene's germline CDR1 is MDHEN and CDR2 SYDVKM. The CDR3 runs 18 residues. J lost 0 bases, V lost 6 bases, and 14 bases had no gene match. This CDR3 reads CASSFTGGPRISNYGYTF. CDR3 DNA: TGTGCCAGCAGCTTTACAGGGGGCCCACGTATTTCTAACTATGGCTACACCTTC.

CDR3 protein: CASSVGLFYEQYV. Written as DNA, the CDR3 is TGTGCCAGCAGTGTAGGACTGTTTTACGAGCAGTACGTC. This rearrangement joins TRBV6-6 to TRBJ2-7; a weak D match, TRBD2 (5 bases). CDR3 length: 13 residues. The V and J ends lost 5 bases and 4 bases respectively, with 12 bases between them. CDR1 MNHNY and CDR2 SVGAGI come from the germline V gene (reference sequence).

This clone showed up just a few times. This chain joins TRBV6-6 and TRBJ2-3, with D unclear. This CDR3 is 13 amino acids long. Looked up from germline, CDR1 is MNHNY and CDR2 is SVGAGI (reference sequence). With 7 bases removed from V and 3 bases from J, the gap between germline ends came to 11 bases. The CDR3 region is CASTDKRTDTQYF. For the CDR3, the DNA is TGTGCCAGCACCGACAAAAGGACAGATACGCAGTATTTT.

Notes on this clone: The junction shows a germline mismatch at one end, possibly a read error. The V call is TRBV7-7, the J call TRBJ2-1; D is perhaps TRBD1 (5 bases). Germline V gene sequence: CDR1 SSHAT, CDR2 FNYEAQ (reference sequence). CDR3 length: 17 amino acids. The CDR3 protein is CASSSKGRKIPYNEQFF. Here the CDR3 DNA reads TGTGCTAGCAGCTCCAAGGGGCGGAAAATACCCTACAATGAGCAGTTCTTC.

The chain uses TRBV2 and TRBJ2-1, with 9 nucleotides matching TRBD1. Germline CDR1 is SNHLY and CDR2 is FYNNEI. There are 17 residues in the CDR3. Losses at the gene ends were 6 bases for V and 1 base for J; bases not matched to a gene: 10. CDR3 coding DNA: TGTGCCAGCAGGGACTTTGGGACAGGGATTTCCTACAATGAGCAGTTCTTC. Its protein product is CASRDFGTGISYNEQFF.

The V gene is TRBV7-3, the J gene TRBJ2-3; 9 nucleotides match TRBD2. CDR3 length: 14 residues. Unmatched junction bases numbered 2, after V lost 5 bases and J lost 2 bases. Germline loops: CDR1 SGHTA, CDR2 FQGTGA. CDR3 DNA: TGTGCCAGCAGCACTAGCGGGTACACAGATACGCAGTATTTT. Protein sequence: CASSTSGYTDTQYF.

The chain uses TRBV4-1 and TRBJ2-1; 8 nucleotides line up with TRBD2. This CDR3 region has 18 residues. V shed 0 bases, J shed 7 bases, and the junction held 14 bases outside the gene matches. CDR1 is MGHRA, CDR2 YSYEKL, per germline. The CDR3 loop reads CASSQDPTSGGLRNEQFF. The CDR3 DNA reads as TGCGCCAGCAGCCAAGATCCCACTAGCGGAGGGCTCCGAAATGAGCAGTTCTTC.

The V gene is TRBV13, the J gene TRBJ1-2; TRBD1 aligns across 10 bases. Germline V gene lookup returns CDR1 PRHDT and CDR2 FYEKMQ (reference sequence). The CDR3 consists of 15 residues. V gave up 4 bases and J gave up 8 bases; unmatched junction bases: 10. The CDR3 is CASSSSGTGVEGYTF. For the CDR3, the DNA is TGTGCCAGCAGCTCATCCGGGACAGGGGTAGAGGGCTACACCTTC.

In its sample, this clone was seen a few times. The chain employs TRBV6-6 and TRBJ2-2; D uncertain. Trimming shortened V by 0 bases and J by 1 base, and 6 bases separated the two germline ends. Germline CDR1 MNHNY, CDR2 SVGAGI (reference sequence). The CDR3 is made up of 15 amino acids. The CDR3 here is CASSYSTGNTGELFF. The CDR3 nucleotides read TGTGCCAGCAGTTACTCGACGGGGAACACCGGGGAGCTGTTTTTT.

A few counts support this clone. The J gene is TRBJ1-2, the V gene TRBV5-4, with 10 bases identical to TRBD1. This CDR3 comprises 17 residues. Germline V gene lookup returns CDR1 SGHNT and CDR2 YYREEE (reference sequence). V shed 2 bases and J 1 base; nucleotides not matched to a gene: 8. CDR3 sequence reads: CASSLVGTGASNYGYTF. In DNA form, the CDR3 reads TGTGCCAGCAGCTTAGTCGGGACAGGGGCTAGTAACTATGGCTACACCTTC.

The chain employs TRBV28 and TRBJ2-7; 9 nucleotides match TRBD2. Losses at the gene ends were 6 bases for V and 6 bases for J; bases not matched to a gene: 9. The CDR3 covers 14 residues. Looked up from germline, CDR1 is MDHEN and CDR2 is SYDVKM. Written as DNA, the CDR3 is TGTGCCAGCAGAATAGCGGGAGAACCTTTCGAGCAGTACTTC. Translation: CASRIAGEPFEQYF.

V and J are TRBV11-2 and TRBJ2-1; a possible D gene is TRBD2 (5 bases). The CDR3 runs 14 residues. Trimming left V 5 bases short and J 6 bases short, with 14 bases between. Germline CDR1 reads SGHAT; CDR2 reads FQNNGV. This CDR3 reads CASSPPPGINEQFF. The CDR3 DNA reads as TGTGCCAGCAGCCCCCCACCGGGAATCAATGAGCAGTTCTTC.

This sequence joins TRBV28 and TRBJ2-4, with TRBD2 as a possible D gene (5 bases). V lost 3 bases, J lost 0 bases, and 15 bases lay in between. The CDR3 consists of 17 residues. Germline V gene sequence: CDR1 MDHEN, CDR2 SYDVKM. In nucleotides, the CDR3 is TGTGCCAGCAGTTTGATCCTTGAGGGCTCAGCCAAAAACATTCAGTACTTC. It yields the protein CASSLILEGSAKNIQYF.

The gene calls are TRBV6-1 and TRBJ1-1; D call uncertain. The CDR3 contains 13 residues. In germline, CDR1 is MNHNS, CDR2 SASEGT. The V and J ends lost 11 bases and 2 bases respectively, with 15 bases between them. The CDR3 DNA reads as TGTGCCTCAGCGTTGGAGGACAACACTGAAGCTTTCTTT. Its translation: CASALEDNTEAFF.

This clone was picked up a small number of times. This chain joins TRBV11-3 and TRBJ2-6, with D maybe TRBD2 (5 bases). Between the trimmed V and J ends, which lost 5 bases and 0 bases, there was a span of 11 bases. This CDR3 is 16 amino acids long. Germline V gene data show CDR1 as SGHNT and CDR2 as YENEEA. This CDR3 is CASSPGSGSGANVLTF. The CDR3 nucleotides read TGTGCCAGCAGCCCCGGAAGCGGCTCTGGGGCCAACGTCCTGACTTTC.

Turning to this clone: One junction end disagrees with the germline gene, perhaps due to a read error. Additional DNA sequences in this sample encode the identical CDR3. This rearrangement joins TRBV30 to TRBJ2-1, with a weak D call TRBD1 (6 bases). The germline V gene encodes CDR1 GTSNPN and CDR2 SVGIG (reference sequence). This CDR3 is 15 amino acids long. In DNA form, the CDR3 reads TGTGCCTGGCTAGGGGGTTCGGGTTTTTTCGATGAGCAATTCTTC. Translated: CAWLGGSGFFDEQFF.

The J gene is TRBJ2-1, the V gene TRBV13; D may be TRBD2 (6 bases). Germline V gene data show CDR1 as PRHDT and CDR2 as FYEKMQ (reference sequence). V was trimmed by 5 bases and J by 5 bases, leaving 13 bases between them. The CDR3 consists of 14 residues. The CDR3 DNA follows: TGTGCCAGCAGCACGCTAGCGACCAACAATGAGCAGTTCTTC. Its protein is CASSTLATNNEQFF.

This chain joins TRBV4-2 and TRBJ2-2, with unresolved D. V gave up 4 bases and J gave up 5 bases, with 5 bases separating them. The CDR3 is 12 residues long. The germline V gene has CDR1 LGHNA and CDR2 YNFKEQ. In DNA, the CDR3 is TGTGCCAGCAGCCGAGGAACCGGGGAGCTGTTTTTT. Amino acids: CASSRGTGELFF.

A single count supports this clone. The chain carries TRBV7-2 and TRBJ2-7, with 10 bases fitting TRBD1. The V segment lost 4 bases and the J segment 3 bases; nucleotides outside the gene matches: 3. This CDR3 contains 14 residues. Germline V gene sequence: CDR1 SGHTA, CDR2 FQGNSA. CDR3 nucleotides: TGTGCCAGCAGCTCGGGACAGGGGCGCTACGAGCAGTACTTC. Translating it yields CASSSGQGRYEQYF.

The J gene is TRBJ2-5, the V gene TRBV5-1, with 7 bases matching TRBD2. Looked up from germline, CDR1 is SGHRS and CDR2 is YFSETQ. The J segment lost 5 bases and the V segment lost 4 bases, leaving 8 bases of the junction unmatched. This CDR3 spans 14 amino acids. The DNA for the CDR3 is TGCGCCAGCAGCCCAGCGACTAGCTTGGAGACCCAGTACTTC. This codes for CASSPATSLETQYF.